A few counts support the clone carrying this T cell receptor beta chain. What it recognizes is unknown. The source of the sample is a study of blood T cells in healthy people across ages. Study-wide results and caveats: In the absence of known donor CMV status, changes in expanded clonotypes were possibly confounded.

The germline CDR1 and CDR2 sequences are DFQATT and SNEGSKA (reference sequence). The ends were cut back, 5 bases at V and 4 bases at J, with 12 bases in the middle. There are 12 residues in the CDR3. A second PCR of roughly 7 to 11 cycles used a sample-barcoded 5' primer and a J-beta primer mix. All cDNA molecules were each tagged by a template-switch adaptor with 12 random nucleotides. TCRdb re-analysed the 5' RACE reads in MiXCR, keeping a single row per CDR3 protein. The sample carries around 1.1 million distinct CDR3 sequences, approximately 38% recorded once. The chain combines TRBV20-1 with TRBJ2-7; D gene unclear. The clonotype comes from a man younger than 30 in good health. Sequencing was performed on blood. The CDR3 nucleotides read TGCAGTGCTGGAACATCATCTTACGAGCAGTACTTC. Its translation: CSAGTSSYEQYF.